Presented here are 10 T cell receptor beta chains from one specimen sequenced in a study of Graves' ophthalmopathy and Graves' hyperthyroidism. Scientists amplified the TCR beta CDR3 regions from RNA transcripts. In the first round, RT-PCR was carried out with HTBI primers, and a multiplex PCR formed the second round. TCRdb fed the multiplex PCR reads into MiXCR, producing one record per CDR3 protein. The table has hundreds of thousands of distinct CDR3 sequences, 21% seen once. The sample comprised peripheral blood. The receptors derive from a woman aged 18-29 years with stable Graves' hyperthyroidism.

The chain recombines TRBV18 with TRBJ2-5, with 7 positions matching TRBD1. V shed 5 bases, J shed 7 bases, and the junction held 10 bases outside the gene matches. The CDR3 loop spans 14 amino acids. The germline gives CDR1 KGHSH, CDR2 LQKENI. Here the CDR3 reads CASSSGQAWGTQYF. Written as DNA, the CDR3 is TGTGCCAGCTCATCAGGACAGGCTTGGGGGACCCAGTACTTC.

Only a few counts were recorded for this clonotype. V is TRBV6-1 and J is TRBJ2-2, with unresolved D. This CDR3 has 11 amino acids. Trimming removed 8 bases from V and 3 bases from J, with 4 bases in between. Per germline, CDR1 MNHNS and CDR2 SASEGT. The DNA for the CDR3 is TGTGCCAGCCGCGACACCGGGGAGCTGTTTTTT. It translates to CASRDTGELFF.

This clonotype was found many times. The chain couples TRBV28 to TRBJ1-2, with D possibly TRBD1 on 6 matching bases. Germline CDR1 MDHEN, CDR2 SYDVKM. Deletions cut 3 bases from V and 3 bases from J, with 23 bases between. This CDR3 comprises 18 residues. As DNA, the CDR3 is TGTGCCAGCAGTTTTATTCCCAATTACCCGGGACAAGACTATGGCTACACCTTC. Protein sequence: CASSFIPNYPGQDYGYTF.

Many counts were recorded for this clonotype. The junction does not match germline at one end; this may be a read error. CDR3 protein: CASSFPGYGYTF. The CDR3 nucleotides read TGTGCCAGCAGTTTTCCCGGGTATGGTTACACCTTC. The chain links TRBV12-3 or TRBV12-4 to TRBJ1-2; D is ambiguous. The CDR3 length is 12 residues.

In its sample, this clonotype was seen many times. The V call is TRBV29-1, the J call TRBJ2-7; 11 nucleotides match TRBD1. The length of the CDR3 is 13 residues. V was clipped by 3 bases and J by 3 bases; unmatched bases: 1. The germline CDR1 and CDR2 sequences are SQVTM and ANQGSEA. As DNA, the CDR3 is TGCAGCGTTGATGGGACAGGGGGCTACGAGCAGTACTTC. Its translation: CSVDGTGGYEQYF.

This clonotype was observed many times. The chain employs TRBV7-8 and TRBJ2-7; 9 bases map to TRBD1. CDR3 length: 16 amino acids. Looked up from germline, CDR1 is SGHVS and CDR2 is FQNEAQ. The V segment lost 5 bases and the J segment 3 bases; nucleotides outside the gene matches: 11. The CDR3 DNA follows: TGTGCCAGCAGCCATCGCCCCGGACAGGGGATCTACGAGCAGTACTTC. Its translation is CASSHRPGQGIYEQYF.

CDR3 sequence (DNA): TGTGCCACCATCGGGTCCCCAGGGGGGCCCCAGCATTTT. Translation: CATIGSPGGPQHF. The chain links TRBV10-3 to TRBJ1-5; 7 nucleotides line up with TRBD1. V was pared by 10 bases and J by 9 bases, with 12 bases of the junction left unmatched. Germline CDR1 is ENHRY and CDR2 is SYGVKD. The CDR3 is 13 residues long.

Many counts were recorded for this clonotype. V gene TRBV15 combines with J gene TRBJ2-2; the D gene is possibly TRBD2 (5 bases). Trimming stripped 11 bases from V and 5 bases from J, with 18 bases between. This CDR3 comprises 14 residues. The germline V gene encodes CDR1 LNHNV and CDR2 YYDKDF (reference sequence). This CDR3 reads CAAAGEIGTGELFF. Here the CDR3 DNA reads TGTGCCGCGGCCGGGGAGATAGGGACCGGGGAGCTGTTTTTT.

This chain uses TRBV2 with TRBJ2-2; weak D call: TRBD2 (7 bases). Per the germline V gene, CDR1 is SNHLY and CDR2 is FYNNEI. V was clipped by 2 bases and J by 7 bases, with 17 bases between them. This CDR3 contains 16 residues. CDR3 sequence (DNA): TGTGCCAGCAGTGAAACCGGGGGGCGCGTTAACGGGGAGCTGTTTTTT. Amino acids: CASSETGGRVNGELFF.

This clonotype has at least ten counts. The J gene is TRBJ2-7, the V gene TRBV19, with D tentatively TRBD1 (6 bases). The V end was cut by 6 bases, the J end by 2 bases, with 14 bases between. CDR1 is LNHDA, CDR2 SQIVND, per germline (reference sequence). There are 14 residues in the CDR3. The CDR3: CASRMGHATYEQYF. The CDR3 DNA sequence: TGTGCCAGTAGGATGGGACATGCGACCTACGAGCAGTACTTC.